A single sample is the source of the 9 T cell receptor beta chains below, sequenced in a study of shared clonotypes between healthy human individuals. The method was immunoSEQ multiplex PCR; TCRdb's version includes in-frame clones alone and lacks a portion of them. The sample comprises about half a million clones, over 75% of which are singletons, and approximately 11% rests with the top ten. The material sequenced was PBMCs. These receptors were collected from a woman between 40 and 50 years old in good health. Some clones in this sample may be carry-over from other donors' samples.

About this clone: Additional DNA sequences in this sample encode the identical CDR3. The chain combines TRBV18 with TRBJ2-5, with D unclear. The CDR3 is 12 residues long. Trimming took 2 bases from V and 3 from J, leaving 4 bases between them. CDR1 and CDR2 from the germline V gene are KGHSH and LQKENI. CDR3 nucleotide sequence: TGTGCCAGCTCACCAGGAGAAGAGACCCAGTACTTC. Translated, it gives CASSPGEETQYF.

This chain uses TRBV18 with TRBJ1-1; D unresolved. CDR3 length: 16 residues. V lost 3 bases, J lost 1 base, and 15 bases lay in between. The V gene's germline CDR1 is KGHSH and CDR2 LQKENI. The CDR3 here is CASSPVPDARNTEAFF. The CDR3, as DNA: TGTGCCAGCTCACCCGTCCCGGACGCAAGGAACACTGAAGCTTTCTTT.

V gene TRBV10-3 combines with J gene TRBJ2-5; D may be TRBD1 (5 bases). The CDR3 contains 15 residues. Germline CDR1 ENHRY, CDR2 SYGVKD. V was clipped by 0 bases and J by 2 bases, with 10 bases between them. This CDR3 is CAISESQGKQETQYF. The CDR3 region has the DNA TGTGCCATCAGTGAGTCTCAGGGTAAACAAGAGACCCAGTACTTC.

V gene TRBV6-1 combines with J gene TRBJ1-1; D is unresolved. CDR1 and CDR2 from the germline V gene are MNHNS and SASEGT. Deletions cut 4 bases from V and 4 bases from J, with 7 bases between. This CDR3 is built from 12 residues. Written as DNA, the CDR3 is TGTGCCAGCAGTGCCCGTTCCACTGAAGCTTTCTTT. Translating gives CASSARSTEAFF.

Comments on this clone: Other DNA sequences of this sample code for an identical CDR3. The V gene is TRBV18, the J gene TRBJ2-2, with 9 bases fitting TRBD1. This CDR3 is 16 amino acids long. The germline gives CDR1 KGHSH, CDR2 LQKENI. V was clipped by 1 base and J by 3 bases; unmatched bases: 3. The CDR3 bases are TGTGCCAGCTCACCACTACAGGGGGCGGACACCGGGGAGCTGTTTTTT. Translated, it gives CASSPLQGADTGELFF.

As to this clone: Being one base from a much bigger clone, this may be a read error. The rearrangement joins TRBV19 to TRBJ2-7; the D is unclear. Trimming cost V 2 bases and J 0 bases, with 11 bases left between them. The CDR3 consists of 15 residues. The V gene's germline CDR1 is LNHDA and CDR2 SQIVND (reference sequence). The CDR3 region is CASSIPGVSSYEQYF. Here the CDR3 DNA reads TGTGCCAGTAGTATACCTGGAGTAAGCTCCTACGAGCAGTACTTC.

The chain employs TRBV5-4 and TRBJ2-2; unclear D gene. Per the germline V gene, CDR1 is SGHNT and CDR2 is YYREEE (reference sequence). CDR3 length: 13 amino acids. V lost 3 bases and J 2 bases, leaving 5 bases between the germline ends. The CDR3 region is CASSSDNTGELFF. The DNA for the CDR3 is TGTGCCAGCAGCTCCGACAACACCGGGGAGCTGTTTTTT.

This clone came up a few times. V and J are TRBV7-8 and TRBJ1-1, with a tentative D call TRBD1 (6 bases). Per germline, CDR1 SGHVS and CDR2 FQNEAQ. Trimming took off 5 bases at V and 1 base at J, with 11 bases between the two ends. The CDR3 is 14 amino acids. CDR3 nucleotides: TGTGCCAGCAGCCTTTTCAGGGGGAACACTGAAGCTTTCTTT. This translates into CASSLFRGNTEAFF.

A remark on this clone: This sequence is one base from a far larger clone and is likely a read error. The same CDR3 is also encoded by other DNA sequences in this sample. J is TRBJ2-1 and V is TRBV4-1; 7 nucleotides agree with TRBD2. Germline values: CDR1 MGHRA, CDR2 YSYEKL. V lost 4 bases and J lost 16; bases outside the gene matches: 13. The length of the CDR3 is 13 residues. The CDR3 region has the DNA TGCGCCAGCAGCCCCTGGGAGGGCGCTCCGCAATTCTTC. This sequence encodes CASSPWEGAPQFF.